These 13 T cell receptor beta chains came from one sample sequenced in a study of blood T cell repertoires in COVID-19. Produced via immunoSEQ multiplex PCR; TCRdb's table is partial and in-frame only. Of around 200,000 clones listed, about 87% are singletons. Source material: PBMCs or T cells enriched from blood (not recorded which). The receptors shown here come from a man younger than 30 with acute COVID-19.

The chain couples TRBV25-1 to TRBJ1-5; TRBD1 matches 12 bases. CDR3 size: 16 residues. Per germline, CDR1 MGHDK and CDR2 SYGVNS. V lost 1 base, J lost 7 bases, and 5 bases stayed unmatched. DNA for the CDR3: TGTGCCAGCAGTGAATCGGGACAGGGGGCTGGGCAGCCCCAGCATTTT. Translating gives CASSESGQGAGQPQHF.

This chain uses TRBV6-6 with TRBJ1-3, with unresolved D. The CDR3 is 10 amino acids. V lost 10 bases and J lost 3, with 4 bases in between. Germline values: CDR1 MNHNY, CDR2 SVGAGI (reference sequence). CDR3 loop: CATNGNTIYF. The CDR3 DNA sequence: TGTGCCACTAATGGAAACACCATATATTTT.

V usage is TRBV16 and J usage is TRBJ1-2; the D gene is possibly TRBD1 (5 bases). The CDR3 sequence is 16 residues long. Germline V CDR1 and CDR2: KGHSY, FQNENV. V lost 0 bases to trimming and J lost 3 bases, with 14 bases between them. CDR3 sequence reads: CASSQSWGREDYGYTF. The CDR3 DNA is TGTGCCAGCAGCCAATCGTGGGGCAGGGAGGACTATGGCTACACCTTC.

The rearrangement joins TRBV28 to TRBJ1-2, with TRBD1 identical over 10 bases. Germline CDR1 is MDHEN and CDR2 is SYDVKM. The length of the CDR3 is 15 residues. The junction had 12 bases not matched to a gene; V was cut back by 9 bases and J by 5 bases. The CDR3: CASSRRDRGGYGYTF. As DNA, the CDR3 is TGTGCCAGTAGCCGCCGGGACAGGGGAGGGTATGGCTACACCTTC.

This CDR3 is CASAGTGSTGELFF. CDR3 DNA: TGTGCCAGCGCCGGGACAGGGTCCACCGGGGAGCTGTTTTTT. J is TRBJ2-2 and V is TRBV2; TRBD1 matches 9 bases. Germline loops: CDR1 SNHLY, CDR2 FYNNEI. CDR3 size: 14 residues. V trimming: 8 bases; J trimming: 4 bases; junction bases outside the gene matches: 5.

This clone is a singleton in its sample. V gene TRBV30 combines with J gene TRBJ1-4; 12 nucleotides align to TRBD1. The CDR3 covers 20 residues. The V and J ends lost 3 bases and 7 bases, in that order; junction bases with no gene match: 21. CDR1 and CDR2 (germline): GTSNPN, SVGIG (reference sequence). Here the CDR3 reads CAWSRRRPGQGAGGSEKLFF. CDR3 DNA: TGTGCCTGGAGCCGCCGGAGACCGGGACAGGGGGCGGGGGGCAGTGAAAAACTGTTTTTT.

The chain uses TRBV10-2 and TRBJ2-2, with no clear D. The CDR3 is 13 residues long. Trimming cost V 2 bases and J 13 bases, with 14 bases left between them. CDR1 is WSHSY, CDR2 SAAADI, per germline. CDR3 DNA sequence: TGCGCCAGCAGTGAGATGGGCCCGTTGGGGCTGTTTTTT. Translating it yields CASSEMGPLGLFF.

The rearrangement links TRBV6-5 to TRBJ2-7; weak D call: TRBD2 (5 bases). CDR1 is MNHEY, CDR2 SVGAGI, per germline. There are 15 residues in the CDR3. V lost 7 bases and J 0 bases, leaving 16 bases between the germline ends. This CDR3 reads CASTTDGEISYEQYF. The CDR3 DNA reads as TGTGCCAGCACCACCGACGGGGAGATCTCCTACGAGCAGTACTTC.

The chain employs TRBV9 and TRBJ2-5; D might be TRBD2 (6 bases). The CDR3 runs 16 residues. V was trimmed by 2 bases and J by 9 bases, leaving 23 bases between them. Germline V lookup: CDR1 SGDLS, CDR2 YYNGEE. CDR3 amino acids: CASSVLAGTDRKAQYF. In DNA, the CDR3 is TGTGCCAGCAGCGTCCTAGCCGGGACTGACAGAAAGGCCCAGTACTTC.

This chain uses TRBV11-2 with TRBJ1-4; D uncertain. The V and J ends lost 2 bases and 0 bases respectively, with 13 bases between them. In germline, CDR1 is SGHAT, CDR2 FQNNGV. The CDR3 extends over 17 amino acids. The CDR3 is CASSLMGGGATNEKLFF. The CDR3 DNA sequence: TGTGCCAGCAGCTTAATGGGCGGAGGAGCAACTAATGAAAAACTGTTTTTT.

The genes are TRBV9 and TRBJ2-1; possibly TRBD2 for D (5 bases). This CDR3 region has 13 residues. V dropped 4 bases and J dropped 8 bases, with 13 bases sitting between them. The germline V gene encodes CDR1 SGDLS and CDR2 YYNGEE. DNA of the CDR3: TGTGCCAGCAGCTCGGTGCCGGAGGATGAGCAGTTCTTC. This sequence encodes CASSSVPEDEQFF.

The CDR3 region is CASSPFDRVDSPLHF. The CDR3 DNA is TGTGCCAGCAGTCCCTTCGACAGGGTGGACTCACCCCTCCACTTT. The chain carries TRBV3-1 (or the pseudogene TRBV3-2) and TRBJ1-6; 7 bases fit TRBD1. CDR1 is LGHDT, CDR2 YNNKEL, per germline (reference sequence). This CDR3 is built from 15 residues. The V and J ends lost 6 bases and 10 bases, in that order; junction bases with no gene match: 12.

This sequence joins TRBV28 and TRBJ1-2; D ambiguous. The CDR3 extends over 14 amino acids. Germline loops: CDR1 MDHEN, CDR2 SYDVKM. The germline V and J ends were trimmed by 3 bases and 1 base, with 9 bases remaining between them. CDR3 in amino acids: CASSLGRYNYGYTF. In DNA, the CDR3 is TGTGCCAGCAGTTTGGGGAGGTATAACTATGGCTACACCTTC.